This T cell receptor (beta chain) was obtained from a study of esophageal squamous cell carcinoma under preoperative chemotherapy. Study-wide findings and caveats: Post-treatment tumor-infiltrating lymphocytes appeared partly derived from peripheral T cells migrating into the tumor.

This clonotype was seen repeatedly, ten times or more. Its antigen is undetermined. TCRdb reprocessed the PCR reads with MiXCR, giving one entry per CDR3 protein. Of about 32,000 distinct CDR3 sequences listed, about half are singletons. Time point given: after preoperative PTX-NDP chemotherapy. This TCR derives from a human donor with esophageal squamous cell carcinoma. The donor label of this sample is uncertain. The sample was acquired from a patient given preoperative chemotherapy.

Here the CDR3 reads CASSRQGPYEQYF. The CDR3 bases are TGTGCCAGCAGCCGACAGGGCCCCTACGAGCAGTACTTC. This chain uses TRBV7-9 with TRBJ2-7, with 7 bases fitting TRBD1. The CDR3 has 13 residues. Losses at the gene ends were 5 bases for V and 2 bases for J; bases not matched to a gene: 3. Germline CDR1 is SEHNR and CDR2 is FQNEAQ (reference sequence).